This T cell receptor (beta chain) was captured by sequencing in a study of T cell repertoires in cytomegalovirus infection. The CDR3 loop spans 16 amino acids. The germline V and J ends were trimmed by 1 base and 3 bases, with 13 bases remaining between them. In germline, CDR1 is KGHSH, CDR2 LQKENI. TCRdb called the reads again in MiXCR, with one record for every CDR3 protein. This sample carries about 740,000 distinct CDR3 sequences, less than 40% of them seen once, and the ten largest clones take 2.5% to 3.5%. V gene TRBV18 combines with J gene TRBJ1-3; D is ambiguous. The origin of this receptor is a human donor in good health (CMV status not recorded). Some clones in this sample may be carry-over from other donors' samples. The sequenced sample was PBMCs. CDR3 residues: CASSPLRQDLGNTIYF. The DNA of the CDR3 is TGTGCCAGCTCACCACTGCGGCAGGACCTTGGAAACACCATATATTTT.